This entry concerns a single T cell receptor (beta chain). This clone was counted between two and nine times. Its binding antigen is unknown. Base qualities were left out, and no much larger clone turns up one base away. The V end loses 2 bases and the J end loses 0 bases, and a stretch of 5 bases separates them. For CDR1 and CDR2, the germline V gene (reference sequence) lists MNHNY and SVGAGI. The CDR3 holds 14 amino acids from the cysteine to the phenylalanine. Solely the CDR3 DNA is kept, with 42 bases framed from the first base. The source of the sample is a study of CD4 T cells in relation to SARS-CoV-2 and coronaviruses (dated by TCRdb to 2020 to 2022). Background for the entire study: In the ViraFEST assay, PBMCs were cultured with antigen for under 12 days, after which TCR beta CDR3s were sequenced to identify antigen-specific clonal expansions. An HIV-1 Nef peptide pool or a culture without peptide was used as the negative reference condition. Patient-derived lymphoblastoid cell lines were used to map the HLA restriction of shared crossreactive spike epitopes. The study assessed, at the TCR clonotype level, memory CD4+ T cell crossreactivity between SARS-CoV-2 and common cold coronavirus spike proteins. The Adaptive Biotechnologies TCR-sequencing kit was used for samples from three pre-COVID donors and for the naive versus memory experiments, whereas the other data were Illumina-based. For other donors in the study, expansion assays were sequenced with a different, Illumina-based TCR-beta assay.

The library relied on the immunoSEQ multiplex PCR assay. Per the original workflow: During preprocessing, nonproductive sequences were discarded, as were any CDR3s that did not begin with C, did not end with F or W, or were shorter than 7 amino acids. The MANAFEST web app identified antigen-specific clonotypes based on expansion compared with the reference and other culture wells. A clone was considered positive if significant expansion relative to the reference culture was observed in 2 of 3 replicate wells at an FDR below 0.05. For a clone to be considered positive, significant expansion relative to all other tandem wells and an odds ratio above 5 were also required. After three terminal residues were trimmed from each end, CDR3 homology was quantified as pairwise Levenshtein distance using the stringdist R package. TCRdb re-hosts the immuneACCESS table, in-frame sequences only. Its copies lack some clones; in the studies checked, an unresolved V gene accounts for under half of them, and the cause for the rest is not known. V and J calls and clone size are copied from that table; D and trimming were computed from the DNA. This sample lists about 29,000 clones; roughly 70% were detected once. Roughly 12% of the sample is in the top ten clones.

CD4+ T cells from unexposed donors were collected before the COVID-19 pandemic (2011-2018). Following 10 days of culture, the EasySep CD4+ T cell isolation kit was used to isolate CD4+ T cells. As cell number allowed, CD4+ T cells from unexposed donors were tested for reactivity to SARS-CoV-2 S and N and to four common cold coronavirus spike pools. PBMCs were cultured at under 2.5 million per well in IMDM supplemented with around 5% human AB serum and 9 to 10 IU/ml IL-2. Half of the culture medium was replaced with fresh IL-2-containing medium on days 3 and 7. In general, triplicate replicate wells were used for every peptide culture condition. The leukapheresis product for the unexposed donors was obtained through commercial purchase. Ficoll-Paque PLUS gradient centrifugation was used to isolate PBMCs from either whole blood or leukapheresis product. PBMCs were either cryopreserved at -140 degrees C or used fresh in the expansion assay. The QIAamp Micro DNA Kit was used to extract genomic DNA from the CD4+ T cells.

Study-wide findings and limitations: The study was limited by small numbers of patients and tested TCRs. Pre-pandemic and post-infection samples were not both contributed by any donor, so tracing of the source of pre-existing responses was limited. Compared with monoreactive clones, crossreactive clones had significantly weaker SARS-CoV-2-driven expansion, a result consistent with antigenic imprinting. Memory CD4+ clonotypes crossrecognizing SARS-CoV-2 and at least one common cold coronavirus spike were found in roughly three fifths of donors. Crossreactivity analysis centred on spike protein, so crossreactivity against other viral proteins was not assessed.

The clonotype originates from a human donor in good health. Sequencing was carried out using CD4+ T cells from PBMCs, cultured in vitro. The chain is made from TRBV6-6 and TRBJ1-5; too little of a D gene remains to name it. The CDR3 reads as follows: CASSYADSNQPQHF. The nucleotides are TGTGCCAGCAGTTACGCAGATAGCAATCAGCCCCAGCATTTT.